This entry describes one T cell receptor (beta chain). Seattle researchers signed up patients amid active infection and tracked them longitudinally. The data were taken from a study of blood T cell repertoires in COVID-19. Looking at the study overall: The origin of the acute and convalescent COVID-19 samples was the United States, Italy and Spain. PBMCs, B-cell-depleted T cells, or T cells were the source of the cDNA or gDNA that made up the material.

In the authors' workflow: Nucleated cell number was recorded as an estimate derived from reference gene primer amplification. TCRdb keeps only in-frame clones here, not all; method: immunoSEQ multiplex PCR. The V and J calls and clone size come from that table; D and trimming were worked out from the DNA. This table holds 450,000 or so clones, around 90% found once. The CDR3 covers 16 residues. The germline V and J ends were trimmed by 8 bases and 0 bases, with 18 bases remaining between them. Per germline, CDR1 KGHSH and CDR2 LQKENI. Sequencing was carried out using peripheral blood. This receptor was taken from a man aged 18 to 30 with COVID-19, enrolled during active disease. This chain connects TRBV18 to TRBJ2-3; D uncertain. The CDR3: CASQIGTQTSTDTQYF. The DNA of the CDR3 is TGTGCCAGCCAAATCGGTACTCAAACTAGCACAGATACGCAGTATTTT. The complete variable domain, with remaining parts taken from reference TRBV18 and TRBJ2-3, reads NAGVMQNPRHLVRRRGQEARLRCSPMKGHSHVYWYRQLPEEGLKFMVYLQKENIIDESGMPKERFSAEFPKEGPSILRIQQVVRGDSAAYFCASQIGTQTSTDTQYFGPGTRLTVL.